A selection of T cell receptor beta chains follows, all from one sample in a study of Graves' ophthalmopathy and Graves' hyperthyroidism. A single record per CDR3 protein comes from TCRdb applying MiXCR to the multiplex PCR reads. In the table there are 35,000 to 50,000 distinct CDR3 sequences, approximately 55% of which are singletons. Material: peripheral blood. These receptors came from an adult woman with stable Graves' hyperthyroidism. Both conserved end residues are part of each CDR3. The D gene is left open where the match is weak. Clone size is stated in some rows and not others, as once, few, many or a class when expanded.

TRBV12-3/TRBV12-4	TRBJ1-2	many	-	CASSLNQGLGYGYTF	TGTGCCAGCAGTTTAAACCAGGGGCTCGGCTATGGCTACACCTTC
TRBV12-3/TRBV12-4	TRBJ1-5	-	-	CASSFRGVDQPQHF	TGTGCCAGCAGTTTTCGGGGGGTAGATCAGCCCCAGCATTTT
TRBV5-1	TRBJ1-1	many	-	CASSLFSGEITEAFF	TGCGCCAGCAGCTTATTCTCCGGGGAGATCACTGAAGCTTTCTTT
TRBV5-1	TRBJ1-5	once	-	CASSLDSLQPQHF	TGCGCCAGCAGCTTGGACAGCCTTCAGCCCCAGCATTTT
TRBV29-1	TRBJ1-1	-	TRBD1	CSLWGDRANTEAFF	TGCAGTTTATGGGGTGACAGGGCCAACACTGAAGCTTTCTTT
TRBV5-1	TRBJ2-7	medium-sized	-	CASSSTATSSYEQYF	TGCGCCAGCAGCTCGACCGCAACTAGCTCCTACGAGCAGTACTTC
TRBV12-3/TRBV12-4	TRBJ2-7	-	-	CASSSGVGEQYF	TGTGCCAGCAGTAGTGGAGTCGGCGAGCAGTACTTC
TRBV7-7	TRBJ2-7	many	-	CASSLVGGSEQYF	TGTGCTAGCAGCTTAGTTGGTGGCTCGGAGCAGTACTTC
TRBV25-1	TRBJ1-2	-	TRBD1	CASGRGHYGYTF	TGTGCTAGCGGCAGGGGGCATTATGGCTACACCTTC
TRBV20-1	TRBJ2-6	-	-	CSARDWRANVLTF	TGCAGTGCTAGAGACTGGAGGGCCAACGTCCTGACTTTC
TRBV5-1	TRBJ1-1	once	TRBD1	CASSRGPGTGSGTEAFF	TGCGCCAGCAGCCGCGGTCCCGGGACAGGGTCGGGCACTGAAGCTTTCTTT
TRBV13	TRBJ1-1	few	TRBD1	CASSPDRVVNTEAFF	TGTGCCAGCAGCCCGGACAGGGTCGTTAACACTGAAGCTTTCTTT
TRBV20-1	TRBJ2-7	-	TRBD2	CSARGTSGRAWWEQYF	TGCAGTGCTCGCGGGACTAGCGGGAGGGCCTGGTGGGAGCAGTACTTC
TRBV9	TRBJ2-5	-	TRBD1	CASSPGTGGFGETQYF	TGTGCCAGCAGCCCCGGGACAGGGGGCTTTGGGGAGACCCAGTACTTC
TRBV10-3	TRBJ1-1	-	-	CAIRGRDRAEAFF	TGTGCCATCAGAGGAAGAGACCGGGCTGAAGCTTTCTTT
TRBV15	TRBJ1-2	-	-	CATSSPPLGLLYGYTF	TGTGCCACCAGCAGCCCTCCGTTGGGACTCCTCTATGGCTACACCTTC